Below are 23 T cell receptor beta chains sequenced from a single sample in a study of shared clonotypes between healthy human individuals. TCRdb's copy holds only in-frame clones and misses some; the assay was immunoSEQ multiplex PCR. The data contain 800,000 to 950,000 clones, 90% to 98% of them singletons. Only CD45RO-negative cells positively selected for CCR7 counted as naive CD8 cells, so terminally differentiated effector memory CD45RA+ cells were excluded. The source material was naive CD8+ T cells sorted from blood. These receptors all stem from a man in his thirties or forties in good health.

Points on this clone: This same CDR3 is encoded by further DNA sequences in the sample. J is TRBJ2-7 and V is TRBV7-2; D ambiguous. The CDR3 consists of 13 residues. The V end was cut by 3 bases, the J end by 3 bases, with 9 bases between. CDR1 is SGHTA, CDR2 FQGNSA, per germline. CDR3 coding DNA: TGTGCCAGCAGCTTGGGCGGTGTCTACGAGCAGTACTTC. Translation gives CASSLGGVYEQYF.

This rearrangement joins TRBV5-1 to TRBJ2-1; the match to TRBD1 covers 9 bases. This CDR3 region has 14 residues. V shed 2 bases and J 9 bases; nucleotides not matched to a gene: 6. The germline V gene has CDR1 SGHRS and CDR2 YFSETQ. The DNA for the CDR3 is TGCGCCAGCAGCTTATGGACAGGGGATTTTGAGCAGTTCTTC. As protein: CASSLWTGDFEQFF.

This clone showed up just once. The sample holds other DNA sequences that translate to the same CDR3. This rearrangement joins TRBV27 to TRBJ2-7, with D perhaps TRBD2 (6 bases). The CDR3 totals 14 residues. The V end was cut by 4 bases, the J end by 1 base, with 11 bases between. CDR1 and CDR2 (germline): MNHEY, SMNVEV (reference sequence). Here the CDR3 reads CASSYIGGSYEQYF. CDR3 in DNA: TGTGCCAGCAGTTACATCGGGGGTTCCTACGAGCAGTACTTC.

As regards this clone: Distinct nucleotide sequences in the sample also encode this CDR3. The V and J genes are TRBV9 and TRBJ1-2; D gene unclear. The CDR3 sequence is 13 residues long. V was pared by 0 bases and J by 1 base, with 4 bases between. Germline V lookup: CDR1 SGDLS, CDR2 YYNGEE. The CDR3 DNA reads TGTGCCAGCAGCGTAGAAGGTAACTATGGCTACACCTTC. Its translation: CASSVEGNYGYTF.

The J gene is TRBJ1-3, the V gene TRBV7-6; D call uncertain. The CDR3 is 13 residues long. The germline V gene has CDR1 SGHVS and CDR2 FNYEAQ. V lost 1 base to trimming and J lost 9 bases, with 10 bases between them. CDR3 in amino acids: CASSLEWEGTIYF. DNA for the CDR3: TGTGCCAGCAGCTTAGAGTGGGAGGGCACCATATATTTT.

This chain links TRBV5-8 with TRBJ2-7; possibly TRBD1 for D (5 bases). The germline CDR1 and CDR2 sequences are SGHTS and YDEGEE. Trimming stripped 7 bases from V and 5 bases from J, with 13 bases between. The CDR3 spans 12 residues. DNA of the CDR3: TGTGCCAGCCCCGGACAAAACGACGAGCAGTACTTC. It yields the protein CASPGQNDEQYF.

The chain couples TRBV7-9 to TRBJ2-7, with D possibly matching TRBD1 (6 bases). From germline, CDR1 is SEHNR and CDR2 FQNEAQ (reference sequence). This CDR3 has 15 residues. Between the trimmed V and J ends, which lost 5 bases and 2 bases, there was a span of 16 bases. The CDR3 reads CASSPRGRNPYEQYF. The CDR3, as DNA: TGTGCCAGCAGCCCCAGGGGCAGAAATCCCTACGAGCAGTACTTC.

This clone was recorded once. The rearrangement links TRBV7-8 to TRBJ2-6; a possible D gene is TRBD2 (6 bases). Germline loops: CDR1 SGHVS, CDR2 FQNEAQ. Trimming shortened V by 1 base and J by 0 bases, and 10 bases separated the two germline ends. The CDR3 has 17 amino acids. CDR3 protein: CASSLVGGTSGANVLTF. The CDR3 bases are TGTGCCAGCAGCTTAGTTGGGGGGACCTCTGGGGCCAACGTCCTGACTTTC.

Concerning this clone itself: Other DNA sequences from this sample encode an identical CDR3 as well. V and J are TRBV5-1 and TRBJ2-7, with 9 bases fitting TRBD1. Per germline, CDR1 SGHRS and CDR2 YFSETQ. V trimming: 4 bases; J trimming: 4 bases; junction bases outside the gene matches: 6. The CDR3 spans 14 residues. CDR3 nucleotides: TGCGCCAGCAGCATCGGGACAGGGCTTTACGAGCAGTACTTC. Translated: CASSIGTGLYEQYF. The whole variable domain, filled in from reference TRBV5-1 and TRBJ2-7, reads KAGVTQTPRYLIKTRGQQVTLSCSPISGHRSVSWYQQTPGQGLQFLFEYFSETQRNKGNFPGRFSGRQFSNSRSEMNVSTLELGDSALYLCASSIGTGLYEQYFGPGTRLTVT.

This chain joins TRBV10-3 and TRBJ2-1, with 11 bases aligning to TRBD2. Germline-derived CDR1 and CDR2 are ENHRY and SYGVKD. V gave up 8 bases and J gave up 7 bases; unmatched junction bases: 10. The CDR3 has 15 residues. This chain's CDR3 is CAIRVGTSGRNEQFF. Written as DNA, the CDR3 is TGTGCCATCCGCGTCGGGACTAGCGGAAGGAATGAGCAGTTCTTC.

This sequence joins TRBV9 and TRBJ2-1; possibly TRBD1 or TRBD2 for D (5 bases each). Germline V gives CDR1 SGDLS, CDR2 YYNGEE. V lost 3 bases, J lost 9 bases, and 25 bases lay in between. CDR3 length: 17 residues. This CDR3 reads CASSAASGTHVVGEQFF. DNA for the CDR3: TGTGCCAGCAGCGCGGCCTCCGGGACGCATGTAGTCGGTGAGCAGTTCTTC.

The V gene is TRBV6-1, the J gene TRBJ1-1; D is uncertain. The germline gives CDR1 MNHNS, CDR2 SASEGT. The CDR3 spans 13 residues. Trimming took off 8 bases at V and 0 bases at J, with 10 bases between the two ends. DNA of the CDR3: TGTGCCAGCGGGAGGGTTTTGAACACTGAAGCTTTCTTT. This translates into CASGRVLNTEAFF.

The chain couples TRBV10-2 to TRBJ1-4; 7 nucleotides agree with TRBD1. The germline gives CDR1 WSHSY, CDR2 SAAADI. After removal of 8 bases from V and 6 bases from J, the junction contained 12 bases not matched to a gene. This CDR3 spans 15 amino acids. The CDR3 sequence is CASAGTGTEDEKLFF. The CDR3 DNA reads TGCGCCAGCGCCGGAACCGGGACAGAGGATGAAAAACTGTTTTTT.

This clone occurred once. This CDR3 is CASSLGATSNTGELFF. In DNA, the CDR3 is TGTGCCAGCAGCTTAGGTGCGACGTCAAACACCGGGGAGCTGTTTTTT. V and J are TRBV7-9 and TRBJ2-2, with no clear D. Trimming stripped 1 base from V and 2 bases from J, with 11 bases between. The germline CDR1 and CDR2 sequences are SEHNR and FQNEAQ (reference sequence). This CDR3 has 16 residues.

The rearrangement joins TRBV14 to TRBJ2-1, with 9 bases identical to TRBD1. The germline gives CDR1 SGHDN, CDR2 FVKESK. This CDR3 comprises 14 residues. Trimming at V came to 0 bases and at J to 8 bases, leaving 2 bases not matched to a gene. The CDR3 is CASSQDTGGDEQFF. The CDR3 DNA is TGTGCCAGCAGCCAAGATACAGGGGGCGATGAGCAGTTCTTC. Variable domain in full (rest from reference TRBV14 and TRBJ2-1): EAGVTQFPSHSVIEKGQTVTLRCDPISGHDNLYWYRRVMGKEIKFLLHFVKESKQDESGMPNNRFLAERTGGTYSTLKVQPAELEDSGVYFCASSQDTGGDEQFFGPGTRLTVL.

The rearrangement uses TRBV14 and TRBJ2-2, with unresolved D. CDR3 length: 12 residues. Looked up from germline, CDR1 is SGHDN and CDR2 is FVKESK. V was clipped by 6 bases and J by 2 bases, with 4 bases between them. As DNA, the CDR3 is TGTGCCAGCAGACAAAACACCGGGGAGCTGTTTTTT. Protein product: CASRQNTGELFF.

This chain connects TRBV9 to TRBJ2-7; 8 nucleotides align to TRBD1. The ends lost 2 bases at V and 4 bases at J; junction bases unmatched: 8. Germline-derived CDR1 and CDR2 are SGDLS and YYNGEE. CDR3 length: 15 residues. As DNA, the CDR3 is TGTGCCAGCAGCGTCACCGGGACAGGCTCGTACGAGCAGTACTTC. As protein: CASSVTGTGSYEQYF.

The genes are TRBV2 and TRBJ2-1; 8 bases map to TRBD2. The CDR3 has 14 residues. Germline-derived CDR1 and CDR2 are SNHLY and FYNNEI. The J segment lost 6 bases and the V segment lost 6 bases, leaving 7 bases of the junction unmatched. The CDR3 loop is CASSRAAGANEQFF. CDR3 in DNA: TGTGCCAGCAGCCGGGCAGCGGGAGCCAATGAGCAGTTCTTC.

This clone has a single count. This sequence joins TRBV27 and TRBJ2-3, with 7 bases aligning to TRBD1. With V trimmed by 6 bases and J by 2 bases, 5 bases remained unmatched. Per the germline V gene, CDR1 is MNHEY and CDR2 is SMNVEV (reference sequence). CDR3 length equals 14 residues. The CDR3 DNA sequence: TGTGCCAGCAGAAGACAGGGAATCACAGATACGCAGTATTTT. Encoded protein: CASRRQGITDTQYF.

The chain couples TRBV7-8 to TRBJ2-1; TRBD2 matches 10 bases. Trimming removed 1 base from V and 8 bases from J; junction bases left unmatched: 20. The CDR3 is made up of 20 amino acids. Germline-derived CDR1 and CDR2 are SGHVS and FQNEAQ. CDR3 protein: CASSLDRTGKTSGNWDEQFF. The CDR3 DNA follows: TGTGCCAGCAGCTTAGACCGGACAGGAAAAACTAGCGGGAACTGGGATGAGCAGTTCTTC.

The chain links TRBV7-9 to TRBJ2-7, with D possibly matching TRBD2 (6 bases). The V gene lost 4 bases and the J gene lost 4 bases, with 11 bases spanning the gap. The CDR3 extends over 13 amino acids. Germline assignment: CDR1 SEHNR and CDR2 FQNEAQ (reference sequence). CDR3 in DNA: TGTGCCAGCAGCTCGACTAGGGAGTACGAGCAGTACTTC. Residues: CASSSTREYEQYF.

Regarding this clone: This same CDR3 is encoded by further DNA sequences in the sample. This chain's CDR3 is CASSLGQLYEQYF. The CDR3 nucleotides read TGTGCCAGCAGCCTAGGACAGTTATACGAGCAGTACTTC. The V and J genes are TRBV7-2 and TRBJ2-7; maybe TRBD1 (6 bases). V was shortened by 5 bases and J by 4 bases, with 12 bases between the two germline ends. Germline-derived CDR1 and CDR2 are SGHTA and FQGNSA. CDR3 length: 13 amino acids.

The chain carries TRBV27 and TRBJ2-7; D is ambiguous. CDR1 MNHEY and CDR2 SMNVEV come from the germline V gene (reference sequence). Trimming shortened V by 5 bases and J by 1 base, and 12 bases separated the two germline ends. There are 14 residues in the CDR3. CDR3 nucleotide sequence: TGTGCCAGCAGTCGCCGGCTAGGTTCCTACGAGCAGTACTTC. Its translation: CASSRRLGSYEQYF.